These 21 T cell receptor beta chains were all obtained from the same sample, sequenced in a study of blood T cell repertoires in COVID-19. Profiling relied on immunoSEQ multiplex PCR, and the TCRdb table lists in-frame clones only, not all of them. The sample comprises over 75,000 clones, roughly 80% of which are singletons, and 11% rests with the top ten. Sequenced sample: peripheral blood. The receptors shown here come from a human donor in a cohort sampled during active COVID-19.

The genes are TRBV5-5 and TRBJ1-1; TRBD1 matches at 8 bases. The V gene's germline CDR1 is SGHKS and CDR2 YYEKEE (reference sequence). Trimming cost V 4 bases and J 10 bases; bases outside gene matches: 15. The CDR3 is made up of 15 amino acids. The CDR3 region is CASSTDGQGFLAAFF. For the CDR3, the DNA is TGTGCCAGCAGCACAGACGGACAGGGCTTTTTGGCAGCTTTCTTT.

V is TRBV4-1 and J is TRBJ2-7; possibly TRBD2 for D (5 bases). This CDR3 comprises 15 residues. Germline assignment: CDR1 MGHRA and CDR2 YSYEKL. The V end was cut by 0 bases, the J end by 2 bases, with 11 bases between. The CDR3 nucleotides read TGCGCCAGCAGCCAAGAACTGGACTCAACCTACGAGCAGTACTTC. Translating it yields CASSQELDSTYEQYF.

The chain combines TRBV5-1 with TRBJ2-5; D perhaps matches TRBD2 (5 bases). Germline lookup yields CDR1 SGHRS and CDR2 YFSETQ. This CDR3 spans 14 amino acids. V lost 2 bases to trimming and J lost 0 bases, with 8 bases between them. This CDR3 reads CASSFNGNQETQYF. CDR3 in DNA: TGCGCCAGCAGCTTTAACGGGAACCAAGAGACCCAGTACTTC. Drawing the rest from reference TRBV5-1 and TRBJ2-5, the complete variable domain is KAGVTQTPRYLIKTRGQQVTLSCSPISGHRSVSWYQQTPGQGLQFLFEYFSETQRNKGNFPGRFSGRQFSNSRSEMNVSTLELGDSALYLCASSFNGNQETQYFGPGTRLLVL.

This clone occurred a few times. This chain's CDR3 is CAGARTGFPEQYF. The CDR3 coding sequence is TGTGCCGGAGCACGGACAGGGTTTCCCGAGCAGTACTTC. J is TRBJ2-7 and V is TRBV5-4; 8 bases align to TRBD1. The trim removed 10 bases at V and 6 bases at J, leaving 12 bases unmatched. Germline-derived CDR1 and CDR2 are SGHNT and YYREEE (reference sequence). There are 13 residues in the CDR3.

This chain links TRBV9 with TRBJ1-2; TRBD1 aligns across 8 bases. CDR1 SGDLS and CDR2 YYNGEE come from the germline V gene. The CDR3 contains 13 residues. With V trimmed by 3 bases and J by 7 bases, 5 bases remained unmatched. The CDR3 spells CASSGGTGVGYTF. DNA for the CDR3: TGTGCCAGCAGCGGCGGGACAGGAGTTGGCTACACCTTC.

The CDR3, as DNA: TGCGCCAGCAGTCGACAGGGTGGTCAGCCCCAGCATTTT. Translation gives CASSRQGGQPQHF. The chain combines TRBV23-1 with TRBJ1-5, with TRBD1 matching 7 bases. TRBV23-1 is assigned to the ORF class and has an uncertain function. The CDR3 totals 13 residues. Trimming at V came to 4 bases and at J to 6 bases, leaving 3 bases not matched to a gene.

The chain combines TRBV29-1 with TRBJ2-7, with D uncertain. V was trimmed by 5 bases and J by 3 bases, leaving 8 bases between them. Germline V gene data show CDR1 as SQVTM and CDR2 as ANQGSEA. The CDR3 loop spans 11 amino acids. The CDR3 reads CSVQLLYEQYF. DNA of the CDR3: TGCAGCGTTCAACTTCTCTACGAGCAGTACTTC.

The V gene is TRBV10-1, the J gene TRBJ1-2, with D tentatively TRBD1 (6 bases). The CDR3 spans 15 residues. The ends were cut back, 8 bases at V and 1 base at J, with 17 bases in the middle. CDR1 WNHNN and CDR2 SYGVQD come from the germline V gene (reference sequence). The CDR3 DNA is TGCGCCAGCGGGAGGGGGACAAGGATTAACTATGGCTACACCTTC. It specifies CASGRGTRINYGYTF.

V usage is TRBV6-5 and J usage is TRBJ1-1; 9 bases are a match to TRBD1. This CDR3 has 14 residues. V shed 6 bases and J 3 bases; nucleotides not matched to a gene: 5. Germline CDR1 is MNHEY and CDR2 is SVGAGI. DNA for the CDR3: TGTGCCAGCAGCAAAAGGGACAGGGACACTGAAGCTTTCTTT. Its protein is CASSKRDRDTEAFF.

The gene calls are TRBV6-5 and TRBJ2-2; D might be TRBD2 (6 bases). With 6 bases removed from V and 3 bases from J, the gap between germline ends came to 8 bases. The CDR3 totals 13 residues. Germline CDR1 and CDR2: MNHEY and SVGAGI. The chain's CDR3 is CASSREYTGELFF. For the CDR3, the DNA is TGTGCCAGCAGCCGGGAGTACACCGGGGAGCTGTTTTTT.

CDR3 region: CASSQEITKNIQYF. CDR3 sequence (DNA): TGTGCCAGCAGCCAAGAAATAACCAAAAACATTCAGTACTTC. V is TRBV4-2 and J is TRBJ2-4; no definite D call. The CDR3 length is 14 residues. V was clipped by 0 bases and J by 2 bases, with 5 bases between them. Germline-derived CDR1 and CDR2 are LGHNA and YNFKEQ.

This clone has a single count. J is TRBJ1-2 and V is TRBV28; D perhaps matches TRBD1 (6 bases). The CDR3 length is 14 residues. V lost 3 bases, J lost 5 bases, and 13 bases lay in between. Germline V lookup: CDR1 MDHEN, CDR2 SYDVKM. CDR3 in DNA: TGTGCCAGCAGTTTTCAGGGGAGTTTTTATGGCTACACCTTC. It translates to CASSFQGSFYGYTF.

The J gene is TRBJ2-5, the V gene TRBV5-4, with D maybe TRBD2 (6 bases). CDR1 and CDR2 from the germline V gene are SGHNT and YYREEE (reference sequence). The CDR3 consists of 15 residues. V lost 4 bases, J lost 5 bases, and 18 bases lay in between. This CDR3 reads CASSSTGVSGETQYF. CDR3 in DNA: TGTGCCAGCAGCAGTACGGGGGTCTCGGGGGAGACCCAGTACTTC.

The genes are TRBV9 and TRBJ1-4; the match to TRBD1 covers 7 bases. Germline CDR1 and CDR2: SGDLS and YYNGEE. The CDR3 totals 14 residues. J lost 3 bases, V lost 2 bases, and 1 base had no gene match. This CDR3 reads CASSVTGSNEKLFF. CDR3 in DNA: TGTGCCAGCAGCGTGACAGGGTCTAATGAAAAACTGTTTTTT.

This clone came up once. The chain uses TRBV7-6 and TRBJ2-3, with 7 positions matching TRBD2. The length of the CDR3 is 17 residues. Germline CDR1 is SGHVS and CDR2 is FNYEAQ. J was trimmed by 2 bases and V by 1 base; bases with no gene match: 9. The CDR3 DNA reads TGTGCCAGCAGCTTAGGTAACAAGCGGGGCTACACAGATACGCAGTATTTT. As protein: CASSLGNKRGYTDTQYF.

V and J are TRBV4-2 and TRBJ2-7; a weak D match, TRBD2 (5 bases). The V end lost 3 bases, the J end lost 3 bases, and 15 bases lay between the germline ends. Germline CDR1 is LGHNA and CDR2 is YNFKEQ. The CDR3 spans 15 residues. The CDR3 sequence: CASSQPTGLFYEQYF. The DNA for the CDR3 is TGTGCCAGCAGCCAGCCCACCGGACTCTTCTACGAGCAGTACTTC.

Only a few counts were recorded for this clone. This chain joins TRBV5-1 and TRBJ1-3; maybe TRBD1 (5 bases). Germline CDR1 reads SGHRS; CDR2 reads YFSETQ. The V end was cut by 0 bases, the J end by 0 bases, with 10 bases between. This CDR3 comprises 16 residues. The CDR3 loop reads CASSLAVGVSGNTIYF. As DNA, the CDR3 is TGCGCCAGCAGCTTGGCGGTAGGGGTCTCTGGAAACACCATATATTTT.

The V call is TRBV25-1, the J call TRBJ2-5; TRBD1 matches 10 bases. Germline V gene sequence: CDR1 MGHDK, CDR2 SYGVNS. Trimming at V came to 7 bases and at J to 4 bases, leaving 3 bases not matched to a gene. The CDR3 is 13 amino acids. The CDR3 sequence is CASIDRGRETQYF. The CDR3 DNA sequence: TGTGCCAGCATTGACAGGGGGCGAGAGACCCAGTACTTC.

The V and J genes are TRBV2 and TRBJ1-1; D possibly corresponds to TRBD1 (6 bases). Germline V gene sequence: CDR1 SNHLY, CDR2 FYNNEI. The CDR3 covers 14 residues. With 5 bases removed from V and 2 bases from J, the gap between germline ends came to 12 bases. This CDR3 is CASSWGGVNTEAFF. CDR3 coding DNA: TGTGCCAGCAGTTGGGGGGGCGTAAACACTGAAGCTTTCTTT.

This chain joins TRBV27 and TRBJ2-3; TRBD1 agrees at 10 bases. V was clipped by 8 bases and J by 6 bases; unmatched bases: 8. The CDR3 length is 14 residues. The germline CDR1 and CDR2 sequences are MNHEY and SMNVEV (reference sequence). The DNA of the CDR3 is TGTGCCAGCGTCCGACAGGGGGCAGGGGATACGCAGTATTTT. This codes for CASVRQGAGDTQYF.

CDR3 sequence (DNA): TGTGCCAGCAGTTCCTCCGGGACTACCACAGATACGCAGTATTTT. It yields the protein CASSSSGTTTDTQYF. The genes are TRBV27 and TRBJ2-3; 7 bases match TRBD2. The CDR3 is made up of 15 amino acids. Trimming at V came to 4 bases and at J to 2 bases, leaving 6 bases not matched to a gene. CDR1 and CDR2 (germline): MNHEY, SMNVEV (reference sequence).